The T cell receptor beta chain described here comes from a study of OX40 agonist ivuxolimab in advanced cancers. Whole-study context: Previous treatment with anti-PD-1, anti-PD-L1 or anti-CTLA-4 therapy was allowed; 40% had received some. Study-level results: Within 6 weeks, CD4+ and CD8+ blood T cells expanded clonally at 0.1 to 3.0 mg/kg. People who partly responded at 0.1-3.0 mg/kg had some of the least clonal expansion seen.

About this clone itself: The antigen remains unidentified.

TCRdb's copy holds only in-frame clones and misses some; the assay was immunoSEQ multiplex PCR. The sample holds about 73,000 clones; around 90% are singletons and the top ten take 0.4% to 0.65%. Germline values: CDR1 SGHNT, CDR2 YYREEE (reference sequence). CDR3 length: 15 amino acids. Trimming cost V 4 bases and J 7 bases; bases outside gene matches: 5. This receptor was identified in an adult with an advanced solid tumor such as melanoma, head and neck, liver or kidney cancer. The sample here was CD4+ or CD8+ T cells sorted from blood, taken in a trial of the OX40 agonist ivuxolimab. V and J are TRBV5-4 and TRBJ2-1; 13 bases map to TRBD2. Here the CDR3 DNA reads TGTGCCAGCAGCCGGACTAGCGGGAGTCTTAATGAGCAGTTCTTC. Translation: CASSRTSGSLNEQFF. Supplemented by reference TRBV5-4 and TRBJ2-1, the full variable domain reads ETGVTQSPTHLIKTRGQQVTLRCSSQSGHNTVSWYQQALGQGPQFIFQYYREEENGRGNFPPRFSGLQFPNYSSELNVNALELDDSALYLCASSRTSGSLNEQFFGPGTRLTVL.